Detailed here is one T cell receptor beta chain. The source of the sample is a study of CD8 T cells in Susac syndrome. An amount of RNA that ranged from roughly 0.45 to 1 ug was reverse transcribed with random hexamers. TCRdb passed the immunoSEQ multiplex PCR reads through MiXCR, listing each CDR3 protein once. The profile shows 92,000 or so distinct CDR3 sequences, 90% to 97% of them singletons. The CDR3 loop spans 14 amino acids. J gave up 4 bases and V 5 bases, and 6 bases lay outside the gene matches. CDR1 KGHSH and CDR2 LQKENI come from the germline V gene. This chain connects TRBV18 to TRBJ1-1; 8 nucleotides line up with TRBD1. What was sequenced was CD8+ T cells from PBMCs. The sequence was collected from a human donor with Susac syndrome. The CDR3 is CASSTDRGGTEAFF. The CDR3 nucleotides are TGTGCCAGCTCAACAGACAGGGGCGGCACTGAAGCTTTCTTT.